This T cell receptor (beta chain) stems from a study of cytomegalovirus exposure and HLA in healthy donors (dated by TCRdb to 2016 to 2017). A note on the overall study: In an earlier analysis of some 610 of the donors, 250 to 350 Gb of sequence data and 100 million or so unique TCR beta sequences from 180 million or so T cells were reported. A later analysis re-analyzed previously published TCR beta repertoires from hundreds of donors and added high-resolution HLA genotyping to study TCR occurrence patterns. The study combined high-throughput TCR immunosequencing, statistical association of individual TCRs with disease status, and machine learning to predict cytomegalovirus infection status. Donor age, sex, ethnicity and CMV serostatus were compiled together with the repertoire data. Typing coverage differed by locus: A, B, C, DRB1 and DQB1 were typed in about 620-630 donors, DQA1 in approximately 520, DPA1 in around 610, and DPB1 in 450 to 490. Across 398 genotyped donors of the cohort, an average of about 240,000 unique TCR beta nucleotide sequences per donor were sequenced, and roughly 18% of those sequences were non-productive. In addition to the first cohort of several hundred subjects, a separate validation cohort of under 150 different subjects was used. Genome-wide SNP genotypes for about 65% of the roughly 670 donors were used in a later genetic analysis, which treated that subset as a discovery cohort. Roughly 5 DR-DQ haplotypes were handled as single units for association and clustering, since linkage in the cohort was strong. Approximately 300 gigabases of sequencing data and tens of millions of unique TCR sequences made up an early release that covered roughly 670 HLA-typed donors. The genetic ancestry cluster associated with self-reported Caucasian donors included around four fifths of the 398 genotyped donors. The aim of the study was to test whether cataloging public T cell receptors could identify signatures of past pathogen exposure. The T cell repertoires of 666 subjects were profiled by immunosequencing and related to cytomegalovirus serostatus. Rather than drawing on any new phenotypic data, the later analysis identified candidate immune exposures from TCR beta sequences and the way those sequences occurred across donors. An earlier analysis of approximately 630 of the donors applied high-throughput TCR beta sequencing to assess whether each TCR beta V gene segment acted as functional or pseudogenic. Both class I and class II loci were covered by HLA typing, at four-digit resolution. All discovery cohort repertoires had been generated on a single sequencing platform.

Library preparation used the immunoSEQ multiplex PCR assay. The multiplex PCR relied on a mix of 60 forward primers for TCR Vbeta segments and 13 reverse primers for TCR Jbeta segments. A multiplex PCR assay on genomic DNA amplified the CDR3 region of rearranged TCR beta genes. Amplified TCR beta libraries were sequenced as 87-base-pair reads on the Illumina HiSeq System. In the source study's methods: Across the 640 or so repertoires, a later analysis counted roughly 84 million unique TCR beta chains, about 10 million of which were shared by at least two donors. A nearest-neighbor algorithm error-corrected the raw reads and collapsed the reads into unique sequences, merging closely related sequences to remove PCR and sequencing errors. CDR3 sequences were aligned to IMGT reference sequences to assign V, D and J gene segments. For a sequence to be retained, at least a six-nucleotide match to both a V gene segment and a J gene segment was required. A rearrangement counted as productive if the CDR3 had no stop codons and remained in frame with V and J, and every other rearrangement counted as non-productive. CDR3 was defined by IMGT convention, running from the second conserved V-encoded cysteine to the conserved J-encoded phenylalanine. In an earlier analysis of 587 of the donors, sequences lacking an unambiguous match to a single V gene segment were excluded. An earlier analysis of 550 to 650 of the donors classified V segments as functional when productive rearrangements were above 56.7% and as segregating when the standard deviation between donors was above 5%. A statistical classification framework was developed to diagnose cytomegalovirus status using the catalog of TCR beta chain sequences. A later analysis assigned V and J genes by comparing TCR nucleotide sequences with IMGT/GENE-DB human TR gene sequences. Using the TCRdist pipeline, a later analysis assigned CDR3 sequences along with most-parsimonious VDJ recombination scenarios. A later analysis defined each TCR beta chain by its CDR3 amino acid sequence plus V-gene family, and excluded reads lacking a unique V-gene family. To address suspected cross-contamination and a sequencing artifact, a later analysis removed 592 highly shared, low-generation-probability nucleotide sequences. In a later analysis, a clonal expansion index for each public chain was calculated from normalized within-repertoire ranks of inferred template counts. Generation probabilities in a later analysis came from a VDJ recombination model fitted to out-of-frame rearrangements, and those results were checked against IGoR. In a later analysis, hypergeometric tests were used to score TCR-TCR, TCR-HLA and TCR-CMV co-occurrence, with a repertoire-size bias correction applied to TCR pairs. A later analysis estimated false discovery rates by permuting HLA or CMV assignments 20 times. A later analysis grouped co-occurring TCRs with DBSCAN, adding TCRdist sequence similarity when clustering within HLA-allele-positive subsets. Co-occurrence clustering excluded repertoires with fewer than 30,000 or more than 120,000 public chains, plus five with anomalous nucleotide sharing. TCRdb carries this immuneACCESS record with in-frame sequences only. Its versions omit some clonotypes, under half of them owing to an unresolved V gene in the studies checked, with the rest unexplained. That table gives V, J and clone size, and the DNA gave D and trimming. The sample table records some 91,000 clones; around 82% of these occur just once. The top ten hold roughly 3% of the sample.

The cysteine opens and the phenylalanine closes a CDR3 of 13 amino acids. Only the CDR3 DNA stays, 39 bases, in frame from base 1. The junction carries 12 bases between V and J, which are trimmed by 1 base and 8 bases respectively. The germline V gene encodes CDR1 SGHTA and CDR2 FQGNSA. Regarding this clone: The antigen this receptor binds is unknown. No base quality information exists; no much larger clone differs at one position.

What the authors observed across the whole study: The cohort was sequenced for TCR beta chains only, and without alpha or paired-chain data the features that could be detected were limited. A few of the identified cytomegalovirus-associated TCR beta chains were confirmed in vitro to be specific for cytomegalovirus antigens. In a later analysis, most CMV-associated TCR beta chains were found to appear HLA-restricted, with HLA associations seemingly driven largely by CMV exposure. According to a later analysis, parvovirus B19, influenza, CMV and Epstein-Barr virus appeared linked to several top co-occurrence clusters. V-gene and J-gene trimming of TCR beta chains was associated with a missense DCLRE1C variant in a later genetic analysis, and the association was replicated in an independent cohort. Because the 87-base-pair reads could not distinguish some IMGT-functional V segments, including TRBV6-2 and TRBV6-3, those segments were excluded. According to a later analysis, TCR association rates differed among HLA loci, with DRB1 alleles showing the most associated TCRs and HLA-C alleles showing the fewest. A group of highly shared sequence variants was considered likely to be a technical artifact of the sequencing pipeline. In both the original and validation cohorts, the classifier was reported to diagnose cytomegalovirus status with high specificity and sensitivity. Presence/absence analyses assumed roughly uniform sequencing depth across donors, an assumption that may not hold. A total of 150 or so TCR beta chains were listed by the study as associated with cytomegalovirus. According to a later genetic analysis, donors in an Asian-associated ancestry cluster had fewer N-insertions in productive TCRs than the approximately 670-donor mean. Correlated functional status among segregating V segments might reflect linkage disequilibrium, but an unknown experimental factor could not be ruled out. Broadly in line with IMGT annotations, most TCR beta V segments showed up in productive rearrangements about 87% or about 30% of the time in an earlier analysis of a few hundred of the donors. Assigning TCR associations to individual alleles was difficult when HLA alleles, especially DR and DQ, strongly co-occurred. About 15 rarely observed V segments, including chromosome 9 orphons, were excluded from the earlier analysis of several hundred of the donors because counts were too low. A later analysis associated about 18,000 TCR beta sequences with specific HLA alleles at a false discovery rate of 0.05. The authors suggested that the approach could potentially be generalized to other disease states and immunological phenotypes. Because some donors lacked HLA typing at each locus, the association tests relied only on the typed subset. CMV serostatus was the only immune exposure information available for the cohort. Compared with equally common non-associated chains, HLA-associated TCR beta chains in a later analysis were more clonally expanded and had lower generation probabilities. A further reported finding was that TCR beta sequences accurately predicted the HLA-A and HLA-B alleles for most subjects in the first cohort. Across donors, most TCR sequences were observed very rarely, whereas some public TCRs were present in many individuals.

The cohort comprised 550 to 700 healthy bone marrow donors. Cohort members were all nominally healthy when sampled, although unrecorded immune exposures were likely present. The donor was CMV seronegative and was included in the group of a few hundred seronegative cohort members. A peripheral blood sample was collected from each donor, and TCR beta sequencing was performed on peripheral blood mononuclear cells. Genomic DNA extraction from the blood cell samples was performed with the Qiagen DNeasy Blood Extraction Kit. Sequencing input: PBMCs. Rearrangement joined TRBV7-2 to TRBJ2-7; the D gene lacks a confident call. The receptor was isolated from a man aged 35 to 55 in good health and CMV-seronegative. The nucleotide sequence reads as follows: TGTGCCAGCAGCTTAGGTCAGGTGAACAAGCAGTACTTC. It translates to CASSLGQVNKQYF.